This paragraph covers one T cell receptor (beta chain) sequence. What it binds is not known. Naive CD45RA+ and memory CD45RA-negative subsets were split from CD4+ cells. The CDR3 has 13 residues. CDR1 and CDR2 from the germline V gene are KGHSH and LQKENI. V lost 5 bases, J lost 8 bases, and 10 bases lay in between. The data were obtained in a study of shared clonotypes between healthy human individuals. Whole-study findings and limits: Memory subsets had estimated richness that was generally smaller than that of naive subsets.

Measured with immunoSEQ multiplex PCR; TCRdb has only the in-frame clones, and not every one. The sample lists some 2,000,000 clones; 90% to 97% were seen once. The sample consisted of naive CD4+ T cells sorted from blood. The subset denotes: CD45RA+ positively selected. The chain combines TRBV18 with TRBJ1-6, with D tentatively TRBD1 (6 bases). This TCR was recovered from a man aged 18 to 30 in good health. In DNA form, the CDR3 reads TGTGCCAGCTCAACAGGGAAGGATTCACCCCTCCACTTT. Translation gives CASSTGKDSPLHF.